A single sample is the source of the 18 T cell receptor beta chains below, sequenced in a study of shared clonotypes between healthy human individuals. This table comes from immunoSEQ multiplex PCR, and its TCRdb copy is limited to in-frame clones, with some not included. The sample shows some 1 million clones, 65% to 75% of them seen only once. Sequencing was done on a sample of memory CD4+ T cells sorted from blood. Subset indicated: CD45RA-negative fraction. The source of these receptors is a man between 18 and 29 years old in good health.

The V gene is TRBV6-1, the J gene TRBJ1-2; D may be TRBD1 (6 bases). Deletions cut 3 bases from V and 3 bases from J, with 14 bases between. Germline CDR1 and CDR2: MNHNS and SASEGT. The CDR3 length is 15 residues. CDR3 DNA: TGTGCCAGCAGTGAGTTGACAGGATCCGACTATGGCTACACCTTC. Its translation is CASSELTGSDYGYTF.

On this clone: Other DNA variants within this sample encode the same CDR3. The chain combines TRBV28 with TRBJ2-3, with unresolved D. Germline V gene data show CDR1 as MDHEN and CDR2 as SYDVKM. The ends were cut back, 2 bases at V and 2 bases at J, with 2 bases in the middle. The CDR3 sequence is 12 residues long. CDR3 amino acids: CASSLNTDTQYF. Here the CDR3 DNA reads TGTGCCAGCAGTTTAAACACAGATACGCAGTATTTT.

This clone was detected only once. This chain connects TRBV28 to TRBJ1-6; D not certain. The CDR3 covers 15 residues. V lost 6 bases and J lost 6, with 15 bases in between. Germline lookup yields CDR1 MDHEN and CDR2 SYDVKM. CDR3 region: CASRPRELANSPLHF. In DNA form, the CDR3 reads TGTGCCAGCAGACCTAGGGAGTTGGCTAATTCACCCCTCCACTTT.

The rearrangement links TRBV4-3 to TRBJ2-3; D is unclear. The CDR3 sequence is 15 residues long. V was clipped by 0 bases and J by 0 bases, with 7 bases between them. Germline CDR1 LGHNA, CDR2 YSLEER. The CDR3 DNA reads as TGCGCCAGCAGCCAAGAACCCATGAGCACAGATACGCAGTATTTT. This codes for CASSQEPMSTDTQYF.

The gene calls are TRBV5-1 and TRBJ1-5; TRBD1 aligns across 7 bases. With V trimmed by 1 base and J by 7 bases, 5 bases remained unmatched. The CDR3 length is 14 residues. From germline, CDR1 is SGHRS and CDR2 YFSETQ. CDR3 bases: TGCGCCAGCAGCTTGACAGGGGACGAGCAGCCCCAGCATTTT. Protein product: CASSLTGDEQPQHF.

The rearrangement links TRBV2 to TRBJ1-1, with D tentatively TRBD1 (6 bases). The CDR3 loop spans 14 amino acids. In germline, CDR1 is SNHLY, CDR2 FYNNEI. The germline V and J ends were trimmed by 8 bases and 0 bases, with 13 bases remaining between them. The CDR3 region is CASQGKELNTEAFF. CDR3 DNA sequence: TGTGCCAGCCAGGGGAAGGAGTTGAACACTGAAGCTTTCTTT.

The V call is TRBV7-8, the J call TRBJ2-1; 7 nucleotides align to TRBD2. The CDR3 runs 15 residues. Germline V gene sequence: CDR1 SGHVS, CDR2 FQNEAQ. Trimming cost V 1 base and J 2 bases; bases outside gene matches: 2. Here the CDR3 DNA reads TGTGCCAGCAGCTTAGACGGGAGGACCTACAATGAGCAGTTCTTC. This gives the protein CASSLDGRTYNEQFF.

J is TRBJ1-2 and V is TRBV7-9; no reliable D call. Germline-derived CDR1 and CDR2 are SEHNR and FQNEAQ (reference sequence). This CDR3 has 17 residues. Between the trimmed V and J ends, which lost 1 base and 4 bases, there was a span of 19 bases. CDR3 in amino acids: CASSLGGKGAEFYGYTF. CDR3 DNA: TGTGCCAGCAGCTTAGGTGGGAAGGGCGCTGAGTTCTATGGCTACACCTTC.

This chain connects TRBV6-5 to TRBJ1-2, with D perhaps matching TRBD1 (6 bases). Looked up from germline, CDR1 is MNHEY and CDR2 is SVGAGI. The CDR3 extends over 15 amino acids. The V gene lost 5 bases and the J gene lost 4 bases, with 17 bases spanning the gap. The CDR3 DNA is TGTGCCAGCAGTCCCGTGGGGGGGCCTCGCTATGGCTACACCTTC. Protein: CASSPVGGPRYGYTF.

The V gene is TRBV5-6, the J gene TRBJ2-5; TRBD2 matches at 8 bases. V lost 4 bases, J lost 5 bases, and 13 bases stayed unmatched. Looked up from germline, CDR1 is SGHDT and CDR2 is YYEEEE. The CDR3 covers 16 residues. The CDR3 nucleotides read TGTGCCAGCAGCGCATTCACTAGCGGCCCTGAGGAGACCCAGTACTTC. This sequence encodes CASSAFTSGPEETQYF. Full variable domain (missing parts from reference TRBV5-6 and TRBJ2-5): DAGVTQSPTHLIKTRGQQVTLRCSPKSGHDTVSWYQQALGQGPQFIFQYYEEEERQRGNFPDRFSGHQFPNYSSELNVNALLLGDSALYLCASSAFTSGPEETQYFGPGTRLLVL.

This sequence joins TRBV6-5 and TRBJ1-1; D not resolved. Germline V lookup: CDR1 MNHEY, CDR2 SVGAGI. Trimming stripped 8 bases from V and 1 base from J, with 11 bases between. The CDR3 is 13 amino acids. In DNA form, the CDR3 reads TGTGCCAGCCATCCAGCGGGGAACACTGAAGCTTTCTTT. Translation gives CASHPAGNTEAFF.

Only a few counts were recorded for this clone. The chain joins TRBV5-1 to TRBJ1-1; D call uncertain. CDR1 is SGHRS and CDR2 is YFSETQ in the germline V gene. V dropped 1 base and J dropped 3 bases, with 10 bases sitting between them. This CDR3 has 14 residues. CDR3 in DNA: TGCGCCAGCAGCTTGTCGGTACGGGACACTGAAGCTTTCTTT. Translated, it gives CASSLSVRDTEAFF.

V and J are TRBV5-1 and TRBJ1-2, with D hard to call. The CDR3 totals 14 residues. The germline V and J ends were trimmed by 4 bases and 7 bases, with 17 bases remaining between them. Germline V CDR1 and CDR2: SGHRS, YFSETQ. CDR3 in amino acids: CASSLDGRALGYTF. The CDR3 DNA sequence: TGCGCCAGCAGCCTGGACGGACGTGCTCTTGGCTACACCTTC. Drawing the rest from reference TRBV5-1 and TRBJ1-2, the complete variable domain is KAGVTQTPRYLIKTRGQQVTLSCSPISGHRSVSWYQQTPGQGLQFLFEYFSETQRNKGNFPGRFSGRQFSNSRSEMNVSTLELGDSALYLCASSLDGRALGYTFGSGTRLTVV.

CDR3 bases: TGTGCCAGCAGCTTGATTAGCGGGGGGGCAGATACGCAGTATTTT. It translates to CASSLISGGADTQYF. This chain joins TRBV5-8 and TRBJ2-3, with 11 bases fitting TRBD2. Looked up from germline, CDR1 is SGHTS and CDR2 is YDEGEE. The CDR3 loop spans 15 amino acids. V lost 1 base and J lost 4; bases outside the gene matches: 2. Variable domain in full (rest from reference TRBV5-8 and TRBJ2-3): EAGVTQSPTHLIKTRGQQATLRCSPISGHTSVYWYQQALGLGLQFLLWYDEGEERNRGNFPPRFSGRQFPNYSSELNVNALELEDSALYLCASSLISGGADTQYFGPGTRLTVL.

The CDR3 here is CASSLRAGERQETQYF. CDR3 DNA sequence: TGTGCCAGCAGCTTAAGAGCGGGAGAACGGCAAGAGACCCAGTACTTC. V usage is TRBV7-2 and J usage is TRBJ2-5; TRBD2 agrees at 8 bases. Per the germline V gene, CDR1 is SGHTA and CDR2 is FQGNSA. The CDR3 consists of 16 residues. The V and J ends lost 2 bases and 2 bases, in that order; junction bases with no gene match: 7. The complete variable domain, with remaining parts taken from reference TRBV7-2 and TRBJ2-5, reads GAGVSQSPSNKVTEKGKDVELRCDPISGHTALYWYRQSLGQGLEFLIYFQGNSAPDKSGLPSDRFSAERTGGSVSTLTIQRTQQEDSAVYLCASSLRAGERQETQYFGPGTRLLVL.

The rearrangement joins TRBV7-2 to TRBJ2-7; TRBD2 aligns across 7 bases. Germline V lookup: CDR1 SGHTA, CDR2 FQGNSA. The CDR3 covers 13 residues. The J segment lost 7 bases and the V segment lost 5 bases, leaving 8 bases of the junction unmatched. The CDR3 is CASSEAGLGEQYF. CDR3 in DNA: TGTGCCAGCAGCGAAGCGGGGTTGGGGGAGCAGTACTTC.

This clone is a singleton in its sample. Since a far larger clone is one base different, this is likely a read error. The J gene is TRBJ1-2, the V gene TRBV11-2, with D possibly TRBD1 on 5 matching bases. Trimming removed 4 bases from V and 4 bases from J, with 7 bases in between. Germline loops: CDR1 SGHAT, CDR2 FQNNGV. The CDR3 runs 12 residues. CDR3 coding DNA: TGTGCCAGCAGCTCAGGGATCTATGGCTACACCTTC. It specifies CASSSGIYGYTF. Drawing the rest from reference TRBV11-2 and TRBJ1-2, the complete variable domain is EAGVAQSPRYKIIEKRQSVAFWCNPISGHATLYWYQQILGQGPKLLIQFQNNGVVDDSQLPKDRFSAERLKGVDSTLKIQPAKLEDSAVYLCASSSGIYGYTFGSGTRLTVV.

The chain carries TRBV14 and TRBJ2-7, with D unresolved. The CDR3 extends over 14 amino acids. Trimming removed 4 bases from V and 2 bases from J, with 12 bases in between. Germline V gives CDR1 SGHDN, CDR2 FVKESK. The CDR3 here is CASSLPNRAYEQYF. CDR3 bases: TGTGCCAGCAGCCTCCCCAACAGAGCCTACGAGCAGTACTTC.